What follows are 2 T cell receptor beta chains derived from one specimen sequenced in a study of blood T cells in healthy people across ages. Primed by a sample-barcoded 5' primer and a J-beta primer mix, a second PCR proceeded for about 7 to 11 cycles. TCRdb reanalysed the 5' RACE reads using MiXCR and keeps one entry per CDR3 protein. The sample consists of hundreds of thousands of distinct CDR3 sequences, approximately 52% of them appearing once. Sequencing was performed on blood. All receptors come from a woman at least 80 years old in good health.

This clonotype was observed a handful of times. This chain links TRBV7-2 with TRBJ2-2; perhaps D is TRBD1 or TRBD2 (5 bases each). CDR3 size: 17 residues. V was shortened by 5 bases and J by 5 bases, with 21 bases between the two germline ends. CDR1 is SGHTA, CDR2 FQGNSA, per germline. The CDR3 nucleotides are TGTGCCAGCAGCCTCCGGGGCCGAAAAACCATTACCGGGGAGCTGTTTTTT. It encodes CASSLRGRKTITGELFF.

As to this clonotype: Possible read error: a much larger clone is one base away. V gene TRBV9 combines with J gene TRBJ1-1; the D is unclear. Trimming cost V 6 bases and J 4 bases, with 22 bases left between them. The CDR3 is made up of 16 amino acids. The germline V gene encodes CDR1 SGDLS and CDR2 YYNGEE. This CDR3 is CASNPRGVRFVTEAFF. The CDR3, as DNA: TGTGCCAGCAACCCCCGAGGCGTTCGATTCGTCACTGAAGCTTTCTTT.